This entry features one T cell receptor (beta chain) sequence. The junction departs from the called germline gene at one end, perhaps through a read error. This record comes from a study of T cells in Graves' hyperthyroidism and ophthalmopathy. TCR beta CDR3 sequences were amplified from RNA transcripts. The HTBI primer set served for first-round RT-PCR of the TCR CDR3. A single record per CDR3 protein comes from TCRdb applying MiXCR to the multiplex PCR reads. The data contain more than 500,000 distinct CDR3 sequences, 14% to 15% of them seen just once; the ten biggest clones take up over 3.5%. The CDR3 runs to 15 residues. Germline V gene lookup returns CDR1 SGHTA and CDR2 FQGNSA.

The genes are TRBV7-2 and TRBJ2-7; D may be TRBD1 or TRBD2 (7 bases each). Sequencing was performed on blood. This receptor was taken from a woman in her forties with Graves' ophthalmopathy. The DNA for the CDR3 is TGTTCCAGCAGCTTAGCAGGGGGGGCTATCTACGAGCAGTACTTC. This sequence encodes CSSSLAGGAIYEQYF.